This TCR beta chain was captured in a study of blood T cell repertoires in COVID-19. The table came from immunoSEQ multiplex PCR; TCRdb's copy has only in-frame clones and leaves some out. The profile shows 85,000 to 130,000 clones, roughly nine tenths of them singletons. This CDR3 has 16 amino acids. Trimming at V came to 6 bases and at J to 3 bases, leaving 11 bases not matched to a gene. Germline CDR1 is MNHEY and CDR2 is SMNVEV (reference sequence). The chain uses TRBV27 and TRBJ2-7, with 10 bases lining up with TRBD2. Material for sequencing was peripheral blood. The clonotype was recovered from a human donor in a cohort sampled during active COVID-19. CDR3 DNA: TGTGCCAGCAGCACGTTTGGGGCTAGCGGGAGCTACGAGCAGTACTTC. Amino acids: CASSTFGASGSYEQYF.